This T cell receptor (beta chain) was documented in a study of blood T cell repertoires in COVID-19. In the study overall: Acute-phase and convalescent COVID-19 samples originated in the United States, Italy and Spain.

The table came from immunoSEQ multiplex PCR; TCRdb's copy has only in-frame clones and leaves some out. The profile shows 95,000 to 100,000 clones, around 90% of them singletons. The CDR3 contains 16 residues. V gave up 2 bases and J gave up 4 bases, with 17 bases separating them. The germline V gene encodes CDR1 SEHNR and CDR2 FQNEAQ (reference sequence). The TCR originated in a human donor with COVID-19, enrolled during active disease. The donor label of this sample is uncertain. V usage is TRBV7-9 and J usage is TRBJ2-5; the D gene is possibly TRBD2 (6 bases). The sequenced material came from peripheral blood. In DNA, the CDR3 is TGTGCCAGCAGCTTAAGGGCGGGTGCGGGGCGAGAGACCCAGTACTTC. Protein product: CASSLRAGAGRETQYF.